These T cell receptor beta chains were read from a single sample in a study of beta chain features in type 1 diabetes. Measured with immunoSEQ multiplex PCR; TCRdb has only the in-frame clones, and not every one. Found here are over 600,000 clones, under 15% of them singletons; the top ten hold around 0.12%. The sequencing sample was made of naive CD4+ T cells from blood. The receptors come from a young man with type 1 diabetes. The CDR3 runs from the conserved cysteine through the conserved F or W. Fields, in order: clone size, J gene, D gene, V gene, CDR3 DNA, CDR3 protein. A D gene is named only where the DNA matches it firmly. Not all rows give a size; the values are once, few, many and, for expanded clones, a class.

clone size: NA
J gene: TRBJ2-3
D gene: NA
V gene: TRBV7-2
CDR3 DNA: TGTGCCAGCAGCTTAGTTGTCCGACTGAGCACAGATACGCAGTATTTT
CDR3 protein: CASSLVVRLSTDTQYF

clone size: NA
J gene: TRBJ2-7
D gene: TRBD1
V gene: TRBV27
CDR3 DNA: TGTGCCAGCAGTTTCACAGGGGATTTCTACGAGCAGTACTTC
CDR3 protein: CASSFTGDFYEQYF

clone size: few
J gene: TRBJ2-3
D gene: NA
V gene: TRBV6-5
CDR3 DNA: TGTGCCAGCAGTTACTCGAGACTTGGCACAGATACGCAGTATTTT
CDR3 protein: CASSYSRLGTDTQYF

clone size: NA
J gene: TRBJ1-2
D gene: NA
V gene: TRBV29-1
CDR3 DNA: TGCAGCGTTGTGTCTTTTTATGGCTACACCTTC
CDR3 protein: CSVVSFYGYTF

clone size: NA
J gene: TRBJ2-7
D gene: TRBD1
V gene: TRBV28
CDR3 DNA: TGTGCCAGCAGTTTACCGGGACAGGGGGCGGGAGAGCAGTACTTC
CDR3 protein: CASSLPGQGAGEQYF

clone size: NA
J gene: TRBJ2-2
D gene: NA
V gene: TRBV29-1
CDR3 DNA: TGCAGCGTTGAAGATGCAGTCCGGACCGGGGAGCTGTTTTTT
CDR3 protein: CSVEDAVRTGELFF

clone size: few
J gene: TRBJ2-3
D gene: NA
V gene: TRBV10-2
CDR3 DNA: TGCGCCAGCACCCTAAGCACAGATACGCAGTATTTT
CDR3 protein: CASTLSTDTQYF

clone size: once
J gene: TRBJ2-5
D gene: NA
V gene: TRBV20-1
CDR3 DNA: TGCAGTGCTATGTATGGGGAGACCCAGTACTTC
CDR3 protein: CSAMYGETQYF

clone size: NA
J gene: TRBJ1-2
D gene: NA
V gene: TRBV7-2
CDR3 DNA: TGTGCCAGCAGCTTTGATCTAAACTATGGCTACACCTTC
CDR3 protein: CASSFDLNYGYTF

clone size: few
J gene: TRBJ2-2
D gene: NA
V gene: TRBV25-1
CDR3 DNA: TGTGCCAGCAGTGTTCCGGGTACCGGGGAGCTGTTTTTT
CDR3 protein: CASSVPGTGELFF

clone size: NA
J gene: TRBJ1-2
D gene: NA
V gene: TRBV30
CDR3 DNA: TGTGCCTGGACCGACCGTGACAGTAACTATGGCTACACCTTC
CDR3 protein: CAWTDRDSNYGYTF

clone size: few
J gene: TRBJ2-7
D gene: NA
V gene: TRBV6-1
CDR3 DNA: TGTGCCAGCAGTCTGACAGGCAACGAGCAGTACTTC
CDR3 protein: CASSLTGNEQYF

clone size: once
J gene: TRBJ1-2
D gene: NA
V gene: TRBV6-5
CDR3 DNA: TGTGCCAGCAGCACCTCTCAGGGGCGGGAACGCTACACCTTC
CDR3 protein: CASSTSQGRERYTF

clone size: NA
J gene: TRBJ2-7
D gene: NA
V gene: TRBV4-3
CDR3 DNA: TGCGCCAGCAGCCTTTCAGTCACAGGGTCCTACGAGCAGTACTTC
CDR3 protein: CASSLSVTGSYEQYF

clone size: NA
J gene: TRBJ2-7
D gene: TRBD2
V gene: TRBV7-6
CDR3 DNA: TGTGCCAGCAGCCCCCGGACTAGCGGGGGGGAGGAGCAGTACTTC
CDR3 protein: CASSPRTSGGEEQYF

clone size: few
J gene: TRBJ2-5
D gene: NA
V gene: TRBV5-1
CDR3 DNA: TGCGCCAGCAGCTTGACGGGGGGCGCACAAGAGACCCAGTACTTC
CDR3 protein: CASSLTGGAQETQYF

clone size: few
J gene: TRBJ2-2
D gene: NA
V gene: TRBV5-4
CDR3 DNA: TGTGCCAGCAGCGCGGACACCGGGGAGCTGTTTTTT
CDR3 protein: CASSADTGELFF

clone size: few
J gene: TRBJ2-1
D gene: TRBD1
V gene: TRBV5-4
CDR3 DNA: TGTGCCAGCAGCCCGACGACAGGGGATAGCAATGAGCAGTTCTTC
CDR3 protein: CASSPTTGDSNEQFF

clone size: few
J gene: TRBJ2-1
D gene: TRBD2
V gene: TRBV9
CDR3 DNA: TGTGCCAGCAGCGCTCCCCCCAAAAGCGGGGGGCCCTACAATGAGCAGTTCTTC
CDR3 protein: CASSAPPKSGGPYNEQFF

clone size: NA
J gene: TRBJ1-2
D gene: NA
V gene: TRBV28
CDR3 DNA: TGTGCCCTGCTGGGGGGTATCGACTATGGCTACACCTTC
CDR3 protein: CALLGGIDYGYTF

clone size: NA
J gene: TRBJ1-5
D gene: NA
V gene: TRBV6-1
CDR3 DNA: TGTGCCAGCAGGATGCAGGACAATCAGCCCCAGCATTTT
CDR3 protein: CASRMQDNQPQHF

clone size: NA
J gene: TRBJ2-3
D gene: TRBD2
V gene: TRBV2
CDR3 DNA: TGTGCCAGCAGCCTGGGACTAGCGGGGACAGATACGCAGTATTTT
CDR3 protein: CASSLGLAGTDTQYF

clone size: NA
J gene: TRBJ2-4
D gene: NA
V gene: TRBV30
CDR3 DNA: TGTGCCTGGGCCGCGGGGGCCAAAAACATTCAGTACTTC
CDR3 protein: CAWAAGAKNIQYF

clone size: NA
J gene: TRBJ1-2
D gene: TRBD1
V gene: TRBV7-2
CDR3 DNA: TGTGCCAGCAGCCCAGGGGGACAATGGTCCTATGGCTACACCTTC
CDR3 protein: CASSPGGQWSYGYTF

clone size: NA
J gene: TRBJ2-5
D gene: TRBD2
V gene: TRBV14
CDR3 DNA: TGTGCCAGCAGCCAACAACTAGCGGAAAAGACCCAGTACTTC
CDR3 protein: CASSQQLAEKTQYF

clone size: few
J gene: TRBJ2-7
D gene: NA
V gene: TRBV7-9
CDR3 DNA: TGTGCCAGCAGCTTAAATATGATCTACGAGCAGTACTTC
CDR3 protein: CASSLNMIYEQYF

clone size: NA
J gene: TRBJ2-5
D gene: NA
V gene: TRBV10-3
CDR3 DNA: TGTGCCGCAGACTCTTCAAGGGAGACCCAGTACTTC
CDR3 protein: CAADSSRETQYF

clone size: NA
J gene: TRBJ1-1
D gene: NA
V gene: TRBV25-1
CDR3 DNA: TGTGCCAGCAGTGATTCCCCTTCCGGGGAGAACACTGAAGCTTTCTTT
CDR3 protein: CASSDSPSGENTEAFF

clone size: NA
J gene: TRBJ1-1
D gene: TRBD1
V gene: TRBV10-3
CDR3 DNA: TGTGCCATCAGTGACGGTCAGACAGGGAGGGACACTGAAGCTTTCTTT
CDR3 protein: CAISDGQTGRDTEAFF

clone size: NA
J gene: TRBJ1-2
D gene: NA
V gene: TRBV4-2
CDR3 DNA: TGTGCCAGCAGCCAGGCATCGGACAGAAACCTCTATGGCTACACCTTC
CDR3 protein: CASSQASDRNLYGYTF

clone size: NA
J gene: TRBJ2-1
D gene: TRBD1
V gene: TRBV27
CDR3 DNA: TGTGCCAGCAGTTACCTTCCGACAGGGATTTCGAGTGAGCAGTTCTTC
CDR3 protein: CASSYLPTGISSEQFF

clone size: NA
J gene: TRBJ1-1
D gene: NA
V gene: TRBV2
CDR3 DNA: TGTGCCGGGGGGAGTGGGTCTGAAGCTTTCTTT
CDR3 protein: CAGGSGSEAFF

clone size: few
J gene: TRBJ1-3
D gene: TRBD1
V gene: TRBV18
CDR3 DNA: TGTGCCAGCTCACCCGGACAGGGCTCTGGAAACACCATATATTTT
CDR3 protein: CASSPGQGSGNTIYF

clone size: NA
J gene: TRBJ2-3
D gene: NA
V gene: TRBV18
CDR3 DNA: TGTGCCAGCTCACCAGAAGAGGGAGATACGCAGTATTTT
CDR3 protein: CASSPEEGDTQYF

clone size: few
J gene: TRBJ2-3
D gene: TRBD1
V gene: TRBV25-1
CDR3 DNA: TGTGCCAGCAGTGAAGTTGGACAGGGTGCAGATACGCAGTATTTT
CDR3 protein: CASSEVGQGADTQYF

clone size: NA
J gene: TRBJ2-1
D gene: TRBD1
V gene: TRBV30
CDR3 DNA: TGTGCCTGGAGTGTAATGGACAGGGGGGCAAATGAGCAGTTCTTC
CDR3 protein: CAWSVMDRGANEQFF

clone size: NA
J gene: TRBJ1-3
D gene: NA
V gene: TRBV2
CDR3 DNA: TGTGCCAGCAGAAACAGCTTCCCCTCTGGAAACACCATATATTTT
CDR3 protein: CASRNSFPSGNTIYF

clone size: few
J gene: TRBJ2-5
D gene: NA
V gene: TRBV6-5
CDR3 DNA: TGTGCCAGCAGTTCTGTTGGCGAGACCCAGTACTTC
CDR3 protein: CASSSVGETQYF

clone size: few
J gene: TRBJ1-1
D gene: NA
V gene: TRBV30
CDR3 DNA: TGTGCCTGGAGTGCCCCTTTCTTT
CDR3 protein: CAWSAPFF

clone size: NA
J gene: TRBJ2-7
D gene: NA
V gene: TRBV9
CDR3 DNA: TGTGCCAGCAGCGCCGACTCTGGCGAGCAGTACTTC
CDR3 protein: CASSADSGEQYF

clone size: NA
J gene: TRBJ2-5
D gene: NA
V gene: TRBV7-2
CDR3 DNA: TGTGCCAGCACAGAATACACCCACAGAGAGACCCAGTACTTC
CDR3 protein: CASTEYTHRETQYF

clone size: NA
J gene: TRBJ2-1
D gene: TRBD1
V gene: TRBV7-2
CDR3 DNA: TGTGCCAGCAGCTCCAATGACAGGGGCCTTTACAATGAGCAGTTCTTC
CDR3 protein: CASSSNDRGLYNEQFF

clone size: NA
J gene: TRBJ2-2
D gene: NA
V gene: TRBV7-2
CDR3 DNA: TGTGCCAGCAGCTTAGTGGGGCCGATCACCGGGGAGCTGTTTTTT
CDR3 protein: CASSLVGPITGELFF

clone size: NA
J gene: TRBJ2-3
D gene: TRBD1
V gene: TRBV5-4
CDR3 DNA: TGTGCCAGCAGCTTGATTAGGACAGGACAGGCGTTCACAGATACGCAGTATTTT
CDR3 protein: CASSLIRTGQAFTDTQYF

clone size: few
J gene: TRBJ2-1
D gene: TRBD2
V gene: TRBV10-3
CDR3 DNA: TGTGCCATCAGTGAGTCCCCGGGAGGTTACGTTTACAATGAGCAGTTCTTC
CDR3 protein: CAISESPGGYVYNEQFF

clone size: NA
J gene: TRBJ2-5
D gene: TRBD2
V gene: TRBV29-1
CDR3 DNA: TGCAGCGCTGCTACGGGACTAGTCATTTCAGAGACCCAGTACTTC
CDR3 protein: CSAATGLVISETQYF

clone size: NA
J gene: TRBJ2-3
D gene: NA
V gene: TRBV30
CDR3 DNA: TGTGCCTGGAGTCCTCAGGGTCCAGATACGCAGTATTTT
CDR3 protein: CAWSPQGPDTQYF

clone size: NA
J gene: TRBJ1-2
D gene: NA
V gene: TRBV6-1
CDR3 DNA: TGTGCCAGCAGGAGGGATCCAGAAAACTATGGCTACACCTTC
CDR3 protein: CASRRDPENYGYTF

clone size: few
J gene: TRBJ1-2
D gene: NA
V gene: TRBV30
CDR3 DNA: TGTGCCTGGAGTGTAACGAACTATGGCTACACCTTC
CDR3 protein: CAWSVTNYGYTF

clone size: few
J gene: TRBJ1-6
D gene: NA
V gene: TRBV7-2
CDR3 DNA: TGTGCCAGCAGCTTAATAGCGGGGGAGACAGGCCATGGTTCACCCCTCCACTTT
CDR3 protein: CASSLIAGETGHGSPLHF

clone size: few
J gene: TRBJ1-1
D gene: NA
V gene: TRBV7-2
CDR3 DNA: TGTGCCAGCAGGTTGGACGGGGGGAACACTGAAGCTTTCTTT
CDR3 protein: CASRLDGGNTEAFF

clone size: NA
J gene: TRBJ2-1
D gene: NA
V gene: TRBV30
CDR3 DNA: TGTGCCTGTTCGGAGGCTAGCCGCAATGAGCAGTTCTTC
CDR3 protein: CACSEASRNEQFF

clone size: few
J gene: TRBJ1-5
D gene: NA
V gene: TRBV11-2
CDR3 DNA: TGTGCCAGCAGCTTAGACAGCAATCAGCCCCAGCATTTT
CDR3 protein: CASSLDSNQPQHF

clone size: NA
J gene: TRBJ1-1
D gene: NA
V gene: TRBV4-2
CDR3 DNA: TGTGCCAGCAGCCAAGATATAACGAACACTGAAGCTTTCTTT
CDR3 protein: CASSQDITNTEAFF

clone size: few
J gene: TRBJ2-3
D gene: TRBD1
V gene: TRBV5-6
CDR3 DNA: TGTGCCAGCAGCTCGGACAGGGCTTCAGATACGCAGTATTTT
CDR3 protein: CASSSDRASDTQYF

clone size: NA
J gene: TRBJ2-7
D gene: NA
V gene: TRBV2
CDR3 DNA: TGTGCCAGCAGTGAAGCAGTAGGCATGGGATCCTACGAGCAGTACTTC
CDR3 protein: CASSEAVGMGSYEQYF

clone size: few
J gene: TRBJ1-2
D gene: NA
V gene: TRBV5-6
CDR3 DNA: TGTGCCAGCAGCTCCTCAGGGAACTATGGCTACACCTTC
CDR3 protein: CASSSSGNYGYTF

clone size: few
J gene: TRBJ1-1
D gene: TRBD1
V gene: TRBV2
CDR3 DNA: TGTGCCAGCAGGAAGGGGACAGGGGGCACGGCTGAAGCTTTCTTT
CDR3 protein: CASRKGTGGTAEAFF

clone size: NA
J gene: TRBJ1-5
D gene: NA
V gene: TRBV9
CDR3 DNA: TGTGCCAGCAGCTCGACAGGACTGGGGAATCAGCCCCAGCATTTT
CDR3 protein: CASSSTGLGNQPQHF

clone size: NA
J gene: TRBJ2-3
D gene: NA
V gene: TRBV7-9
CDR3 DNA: TGTGCCAGCAGTTTGACAGCTAGCACAGATACGCAGTATTTT
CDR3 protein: CASSLTASTDTQYF